This T cell receptor beta chain was captured by sequencing in a study of blood T cell repertoires in COVID-19. Whole-study context: PBMCs, B-cell-depleted T cells, or T cells provided the cDNA or gDNA that made up the material.

Assay used: immunoSEQ multiplex PCR; TCRdb lists only in-frame clones, some missing. The data contain 40,000 to 55,000 clones, roughly nine tenths of them singletons. There are 16 residues in the CDR3. Unmatched junction bases numbered 5, after V lost 3 bases and J lost 4 bases. Germline values: CDR1 SGDLS, CDR2 YYNGEE. V and J are TRBV9 and TRBJ1-3, with TRBD1 matching over 12 bases. Sequencing was carried out using peripheral blood. The sequence was obtained from a man aged 65 to 79 with active COVID-19. CDR3 DNA sequence: TGTGCCAGCAGCGGGGGACAGGGGGCGGTCGGAAACACCATATATTTT. Translating it yields CASSGGQGAVGNTIYF.